Described below is a single T cell receptor (beta chain) sequence and its context. Its binding antigen is unknown. Within one base of it there is no much larger clone, and no base qualities were kept. This specimen's time point label, per the study, means: about 28 days (+/-7) after the second vaccine dose. What this sample's treatment or condition label stands for: meningococcal conjugate vaccine given as trial control. The vaccinee samples were drawn from two UK trials, COV001 and COV002, one of which was a single-blind randomized controlled phase 2/3 trial testing AZD1222 (ChAdOx1 nCoV-19) in healthy adults. For TCRbeta chain sequencing, PBMC samples from trial participants were taken at day 0 and at day 28 after the second dose. The CDR3 regions of human TCRbeta chains were analyzed by immunosequencing. In the authors' own workflow: Repertoire TCRs were matched against a reference library of SARS-CoV-2-specific TCRs generated with the MIRA antigen-specificity platform. Breadth was defined as the fraction of unique TCRs that were SARS-CoV-2-associated, and depth was defined as the fraction of total T cells that were SARS-CoV-2-associated. Using the MIRA data, each spike-specific TCR was assigned both to the spike region to which the TCR was reactive and to a CD4 or CD8 class. Log10-transformed breadth and depth values were compared by one-way ANOVA with Sidak's multiple comparisons tests. This is the immuneACCESS table as TCRdb keeps it, with only in-frame sequences that have V and J called. A part of the clones is gone; compared with another copy, unresolved V genes explain less than half, and the rest is unexplained. V, J and clone size are taken as reported in that table, and D and trimming were inferred from the DNA itself. The sample table shows about 200,000 clones, and approximately 92% are seen once. Together, the top ten hold 3.6% of the sample.

This entry comes from a study of T cell responses to AZD1222 COVID-19 vaccine (dated by TCRdb to 2020 to 2023). A note on the overall study: TCR sequencing covered roughly 230 trial participants: some 210 given two doses of AZD1222 and about 26 given two doses of MenACWY control vaccine. Trial participants were enrolled by age into subgroups of 18-55, 56-69 and 70-plus years, and about 150, 27 and 61 TCR-sequenced participants, respectively, were included in these subgroups. The investigation overall reported the following: Because no samples from the day 14 peak response were available, repertoires could be characterized only after the peak T cell response. The 56-69-year group was small, and its depth increase did not reach significance, likely because of low power. Nearly half of unique spike-specific TCRs reportedly recognized epitopes outside regions mutated in the B.1.351 and B.1.1.7 variants. Conclusions about previously exposed vaccinees are limited because only six or seven AZD1222 recipients were SARS-CoV-2 seropositive at baseline. Participants were mostly white British and included more females than males, and it was suggested by the authors that clonal diversity may have been underestimated. After two AZD1222 doses, spike-specific TCR breadth and depth were significantly higher than at day 0 and than in MenACWY recipients. The vaccine-associated CD4 TCRs covered the entire spike protein, and the dominant responses fell in regions 160-218 and 743-854.

Material: peripheral blood, obtained 28 days after the second dose of the MenACWY control vaccine. The receptor comes from an adult who received the MenACWY meningococcal vaccine as a control.

The bases read TGCGCCAGCAGCTTGTATGTGGGAGAGACCCAGTACTTC. Its coded protein is CASSLYVGETQYF. This sequence uses TRBV5-1 and TRBJ2-5; there is no confident call for the D gene. Trimming removed 1 base from V and 4 bases from J, leaving 8 bases between the germline ends. From the germline V gene, CDR1 is SGHRS and CDR2 is YFSETQ. Spanning cysteine to phenylalanine, the CDR3 consists of 13 amino acids. Here the CDR3 DNA is all that survives: 39 bases in frame from base 1.